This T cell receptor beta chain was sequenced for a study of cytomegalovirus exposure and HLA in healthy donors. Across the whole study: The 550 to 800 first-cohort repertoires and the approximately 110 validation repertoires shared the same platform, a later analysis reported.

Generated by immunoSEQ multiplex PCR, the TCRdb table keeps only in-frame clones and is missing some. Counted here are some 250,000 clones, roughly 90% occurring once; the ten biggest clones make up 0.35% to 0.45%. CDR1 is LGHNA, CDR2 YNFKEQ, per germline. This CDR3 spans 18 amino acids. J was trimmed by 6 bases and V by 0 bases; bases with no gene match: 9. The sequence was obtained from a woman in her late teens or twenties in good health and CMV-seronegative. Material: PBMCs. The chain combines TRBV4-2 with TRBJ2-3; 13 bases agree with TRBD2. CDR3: CASSQDLVTSGRRDTQYF. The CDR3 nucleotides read TGTGCCAGCAGCCAAGATCTGGTGACTAGCGGGAGGAGGGATACGCAGTATTTT.